This TCR beta chain is drawn from a study of chemoradiotherapy in HPV16-positive cancers. The table came from immunoSEQ multiplex PCR; TCRdb's copy has only in-frame clones and leaves some out. The data hold 5,500 to 7,000 clones, with about 80% observed a single time. This clone was seen a few times. The germline V gene has CDR1 SGHAT and CDR2 FQNNGV. V was cut by 5 bases and J by 3 bases, with 13 bases left in between. The CDR3 contains 14 residues. The sample was acquired from a patient who underwent chemoradiotherapy. V gene TRBV11-2 combines with J gene TRBJ1-1; D is uncertain. The sequence came from a human donor with HPV-associated anogenital cancer. The CDR3 DNA reads as TGTGCCAGCAGCCCCTTCGGGGTGGACACTGAAGCTTTCTTT. This gives the protein CASSPFGVDTEAFF.